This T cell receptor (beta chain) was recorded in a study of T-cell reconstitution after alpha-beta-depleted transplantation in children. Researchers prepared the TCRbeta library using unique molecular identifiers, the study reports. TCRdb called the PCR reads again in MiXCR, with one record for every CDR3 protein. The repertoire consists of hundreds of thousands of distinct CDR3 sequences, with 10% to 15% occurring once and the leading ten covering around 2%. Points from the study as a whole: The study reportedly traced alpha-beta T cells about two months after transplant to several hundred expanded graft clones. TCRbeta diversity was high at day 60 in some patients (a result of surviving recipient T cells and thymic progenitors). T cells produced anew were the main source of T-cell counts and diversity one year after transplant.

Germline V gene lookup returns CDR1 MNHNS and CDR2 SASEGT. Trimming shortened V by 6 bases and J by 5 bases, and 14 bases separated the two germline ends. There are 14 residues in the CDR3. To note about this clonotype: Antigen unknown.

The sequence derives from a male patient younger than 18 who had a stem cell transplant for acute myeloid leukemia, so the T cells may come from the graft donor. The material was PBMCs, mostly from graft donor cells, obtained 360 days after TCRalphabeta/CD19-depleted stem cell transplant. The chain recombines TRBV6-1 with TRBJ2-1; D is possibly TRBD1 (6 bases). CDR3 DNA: TGTGCCAGCAGGGACAGCGTCCCCGACAATGAGCAGTTCTTC. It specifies CASRDSVPDNEQFF.